This T cell receptor beta chain was retrieved from a study of T cells after somatic rescue of genetic block. The CDR3 totals 13 residues. Germline assignment: CDR1 SGHAT and CDR2 FQDESV (reference sequence). Trimming pared 5 bases from V and 6 bases from J, leaving 10 bases between. Clones were sequenced by immunoSEQ multiplex PCR, and TCRdb holds only the in-frame ones, with some missing. The table records fewer than 150,000 clones, around nine tenths of them present only once. The TCR was taken from a young woman. V gene TRBV11-1 combines with J gene TRBJ1-4; no reliable D call. Sequenced input: peripheral blood mononuclear cells (PBMCs). Here the CDR3 reads CASSPAGYEKLFF. Here the CDR3 DNA reads TGTGCCAGCAGCCCCGCGGGATATGAAAAACTGTTTTTT.